This T cell receptor (beta chain) was found in a study of control samples from healthy donors and cancer patients. Profiling relied on immunoSEQ multiplex PCR, and the TCRdb table lists in-frame clones only, not all of them. The sample holds 75,000 to 90,000 clones, approximately 86% seen once. Material: blood. This clonotype originated in a man aged 30 to 45 in good health.

In DNA, the CDR3 is TGTGCCAGCTCCTCTAGCGGGGGTTCGGATACGCAGTATTTT. Its translation: CASSSSGGSDTQYF. The chain has TRBV18 and TRBJ2-3; TRBD2 matches at 10 bases. V lost 6 bases, J lost 6 bases, and 6 bases stayed unmatched. Germline lookup yields CDR1 KGHSH and CDR2 LQKENI. CDR3 length: 14 residues. The entire variable domain, with the rest obtained from reference TRBV18 and TRBJ2-3, is as follows: NAGVMQNPRHLVRRRGQEARLRCSPMKGHSHVYWYRQLPEEGLKFMVYLQKENIIDESGMPKERFSAEFPKEGPSILRIQQVVRGDSAAYFCASSSSGGSDTQYFGPGTRLTVL.